This TCR beta chain was observed in a study of shared clonotypes between healthy human individuals (dated by TCRdb to about 2020). Study-wide context: A few men and a couple of women, aged 18 to 49 years, made up the cohort. Per donor, three plates each were used for CD4 naive and CD4 memory, two for CD8 naive, and one for CD8 memory. Between about 0.85 and 9.5 billion PBMCs per donor were obtained by leukapheresis. The study deeply sequenced blood TCR repertoires of five healthy adults to estimate repertoire size and the extent of clonotype sharing between individuals. Different laboratories and diverse techniques were used to prepare libraries and sequence TCR repertoires, to increase sequencing depth and limit assay-specific biases.

Note on this clone: The antigen this receptor binds is unknown. No much larger clone is present one base from it, and per-base qualities are unavailable. This CDR3 is also generated by other DNA sequences in the sample.

The donors were healthy, HIV-negative adults with no recently reported acute infections or vaccinations. All donors were Caucasian adults living in Nashville, Tennessee, USA. Magnetic negative selection was used to enrich CD4+ T cells, after which naive cells were positively selected on CD45RA and the negative fraction became the memory subset. Blood was collected by leukapheresis, and PBMCs were isolated by Ficoll-Histopaque density gradient centrifugation and then cryopreserved in liquid nitrogen vapor phase. Purity and quantity of every magnetically sorted T cell population were checked by analytical flow cytometry. Genomic DNA was isolated from each sorted fraction and quantified by UV absorbance on a Nanodrop 2000c. Points the paper makes about the study in general: Incomplete sequencing was indicated by rarefaction of sorted-subset datasets, despite the large sequencing depth. The genetic and exposure-history diversity represented was limited by the small number of donors. Pairwise subsampling indicated that sequencing depth was expected to affect the degree of clonotype sharing among donors. Compared with non-shared clonotypes, the clonotypes found in all four sorted-subset donors had higher generation probabilities. Sharing across several donors was observed for around 4.8% of naive CD4, 3.5% of naive CD8, roughly 2.3% of memory CD4, and about 0.4% of memory CD8 clonotypes. Larger estimated clonotype richness was generally found for naive subsets than for memory subsets. Sampling was restricted to blood, and TCR repertoires in tissue are likely to differ from TCR repertoires in blood.

TCR CDR3 regions were amplified from genomic DNA by multiplex PCR using the deep immunoSEQ assay. Extracted genomic DNA from each cell subset was spread evenly across all wells of several immunoSEQ 96-well plates, with each plate serving as a replicate. For sorted subsets, each replicate PCR was loaded with about 0.2 ug genomic DNA, equivalent to 25,000 to 35,000 T cell genomes. Purified libraries were quantified with a Qubit 3.0 fluorometer, sized on a Bioanalyzer 2100, and re-quantified with the KAPA Library Quantification kit. Every immunoSEQ 96-well plate was sequenced on a separate single-read 150-cycle Illumina NextSeq 550 flow cell. Under the source paper's analysis protocol: Because only junctional sequences without quality scores were contained in the immunoSEQ output, filtering matching that applied to full-length reads could not be performed. To assign V/J genes and CDR3, sequences were annotated against IMGT germline references using PyIR, a Python wrapper for IgBLAST v1.9. Reads were filtered out if the reads had weak V/J assignments (E-value above 1e-6), no CDR3, stop codons, out-of-frame junctions, or ambiguous translated residues. A V3J clonotype was defined by an identical inferred V gene, J gene, and CDR3 amino acid sequence. Percentage overlap between repertoires was computed as shared unique clonotypes divided by the size of the smaller repertoire. Three approaches were used to assess repertoire richness: RTK rarefaction, the Chao1 estimator, and Recon v2.1 estimates of unobserved clonotypes. Generation probabilities for all TCRbeta clonotypes obtained by the gDNA method from a handful of donors were computed using OLGA. Entries here come from immuneACCESS through TCRdb and include only in-frame sequences with V and J called. Some clones fail to appear in such tables; in the studies checked, an unresolved V gene covers under half of the shortfall, and the cause of the remainder is unknown. V, J and clone size were drawn from that table, and D and trimming were deduced from the DNA. The sample includes over 2 million clones, with roughly 95% observed a single time. The ten largest clones add up to about 0.13% of the sample.

The CDR3 covers 11 residues, taking in both the cysteine and the phenylalanine. The read is trimmed to its CDR3 DNA, 33 bases read in frame from base 1. Relative to germline, V is 1 base shorter and J is 2 bases shorter, with 0 bases between their ends. CDR1 and CDR2, looked up from the germline V gene, are SQVTM and ANQGSEA. The chain joins TRBV29-1 to TRBJ1-3, with the D gene not confidently named. The sequence was collected from a man younger than 30 in good health. Sequencing was carried out using naive CD4+ T cells sorted from blood. In light of the paper, this sample's cell subset or site label describes: CD45RA+ positively selected. DNA sequence: TGCAGCGTTGAAGCTGGAAACACCATATATTTT. This encodes CSVEAGNTIYF.